One sample yielded the 7 T cell receptor beta chains listed below, sequenced in a study of blood T cell repertoires in COVID-19. The method was immunoSEQ multiplex PCR; TCRdb's version includes in-frame clones alone and lacks a portion of them. The sample yields hundreds of thousands of clones, 70% to 90% seen once. Sample: PBMCs or T cells enriched from blood (not recorded which). The receptors originated from a woman aged 50 to 65 with acute COVID-19.

The V call is TRBV5-1, the J call TRBJ1-4; D might be TRBD1 (6 bases). V was clipped by 4 bases and J by 1 base, with 14 bases between them. The CDR3 runs to 16 residues. Germline V gene lookup returns CDR1 SGHRS and CDR2 YFSETQ. CDR3 region: CASSGQNLGTNEKLFF. The CDR3 DNA reads as TGCGCCAGCAGCGGACAGAATTTGGGAACTAATGAAAAACTGTTTTTT.

The chain has TRBV7-6 and TRBJ2-5; 10 bases are shared with TRBD2. Germline V gene data show CDR1 as SGHVS and CDR2 as FNYEAQ. Unmatched junction bases numbered 9, after V lost 1 base and J lost 1 base. The CDR3 sequence is 18 residues long. The CDR3, as DNA: TGTGCCAGCAGCTTAGATGAGCGGGGGGGCCCTCGCCAAGAGACCCAGTACTTC. Encoded protein: CASSLDERGGPRQETQYF.

This rearrangement joins TRBV7-9 to TRBJ1-1; 10 nucleotides agree with TRBD1. The CDR3 contains 13 residues. CDR1 is SEHNR, CDR2 FQNEAQ, per germline (reference sequence). Trimming removed 3 bases from V and 9 bases from J; junction bases left unmatched: 4. CDR3 in DNA: TGTGCCAGCAGCTTTGGACAGGGGGTTCAAGCTTTCTTT. Protein sequence: CASSFGQGVQAFF. Together with reference TRBV7-9 and TRBJ1-1, the CDR3 gives the full variable domain: DTGVSQNPRHKITKRGQNVTFRCDPISEHNRLYWYRQTLGQGPEFLTYFQNEAQLEKSRLLSDRFSAERPKGSFSTLEIQRTEQGDSAMYLCASSFGQGVQAFFGQGTRLTVV.

A single count supports this clone. The chain links TRBV5-6 to TRBJ1-1; the D is unclear. The V gene's germline CDR1 is SGHDT and CDR2 YYEEEE. V lost 4 bases to trimming and J lost 1 base, with 11 bases between them. The length of the CDR3 is 14 residues. This CDR3 reads CASSRLVGNTEAFF. The CDR3 DNA reads as TGTGCCAGCAGCCGACTCGTAGGGAACACTGAAGCTTTCTTT.

The sample holds many counts of this clone. The V call is TRBV7-9, the J call TRBJ2-5, with TRBD2 identical over 14 bases. The CDR3 loop spans 18 amino acids. Germline values: CDR1 SEHNR, CDR2 FQNEAQ (reference sequence). V shed 5 bases and J 4 bases; nucleotides not matched to a gene: 12. The CDR3 sequence is CASSPGLAGDPGVETQYF. The CDR3 DNA reads TGTGCCAGCAGCCCGGGACTAGCGGGGGACCCCGGGGTAGAGACCCAGTACTTC.

V is TRBV3-1 (or the pseudogene TRBV3-2) and J is TRBJ2-5; tentatively, D is TRBD2 (7 bases). CDR1 LGHDT and CDR2 YNNKEL come from the germline V gene (reference sequence). CDR3 size: 18 residues. The V gene lost 0 bases and the J gene lost 7 bases, with 24 bases spanning the gap. The CDR3 DNA reads TGTGCCAGCAGCCAAGAACCCCGGGGGGCCGGGGTTCAGAGGACCCAGTACTTC. Its translation: CASSQEPRGAGVQRTQYF.

This clone was counted only a few times. The chain recombines TRBV6-2 or TRBV6-3 with TRBJ2-7; no definite D call. The CDR3 extends over 13 amino acids. Between the trimmed V and J ends, which lost 2 bases and 9 bases, there was a span of 14 bases. Germline V gene sequence: CDR1 MNHEY, CDR2 SVGEGT. The CDR3 region has the DNA TGTGCCAGCAGTTACGAATTCTACGAGCGGCAGTACTTC. Amino acids: CASSYEFYERQYF.